This TCR beta chain was sequenced for a study of cytomegalovirus exposure and HLA in healthy donors (dated by TCRdb to about 2017). About the full investigation: An earlier analysis of several hundred of the donors reported roughly 270 Gb of sequence data and 100 million to 130 million unique TCR beta sequences from 150 million to 200 million T cells. About 280 gigabases of sequencing data and approximately 85 million unique TCR sequences were included in an early release covering around 600 HLA-typed donors. Of the roughly 410 genotyped donors, less than 85% were placed in the genetic ancestry cluster associated with self-reported Caucasian donors. The aim of the study was to test whether cataloging public T cell receptors could identify signatures of past pathogen exposure. The study used immunosequencing to profile the T cell repertoires of several hundred subjects and linked those repertoires to cytomegalovirus serostatus. In addition to the first cohort of about 650 subjects, a separate validation cohort of over 90 different subjects was used. To predict cytomegalovirus infection status, the study brought together high-throughput TCR immunosequencing, statistical association of individual TCRs with disease status, and machine learning. A later analysis re-analyzed previously published TCR beta repertoires from 666 donors and added high-resolution HLA genotyping to study TCR occurrence patterns. Rather than drawing on any new phenotypic data, the later analysis identified candidate immune exposures from TCR beta sequences and the way those sequences occurred across donors. In an earlier analysis of 587 of the donors, high-throughput TCR beta sequencing was used to judge whether each TCR beta V gene segment behaved as functional or pseudogenic. Donor age, sex, ethnicity and CMV serostatus were compiled alongside the repertoire data. In a later genetic analysis, genome-wide SNP genotypes for about three fifths of the roughly 670 donors were used, and that subset was treated as a discovery cohort. All discovery cohort repertoires had been generated on a single sequencing platform. Both class I and class II loci were covered by HLA typing, at four-digit resolution. The number of typed donors differed by locus: about 620-640 for A, B, C, DRB1 and DQB1; approximately 520 for DQA1; 606 for DPA1; and roughly 470 for DPB1. Four to six DR-DQ haplotypes were handled as single units for association and clustering, since linkage in the cohort was strong. On average, roughly 240,000 unique TCR beta nucleotide sequences were sequenced per donor among 350 to 400 genotyped donors of the cohort, with 15% to 20% of those sequences being non-productive. Study-level results and caveats: The study gave a list of roughly 150 TCR beta chains associated with cytomegalovirus. A few of the identified cytomegalovirus-associated TCR beta chains were confirmed in vitro to be specific for cytomegalovirus antigens. Only TCR beta chains were sequenced in this cohort, and the absence of alpha or paired-chain data limited detectable features. Assigning TCR associations to individual alleles was difficult when HLA alleles, especially DR and DQ, strongly co-occurred. Because some donors lacked HLA typing at each locus, the association tests relied only on the typed subset. In a later analysis, HLA-associated TCR beta chains showed more clonal expansion and lower generation probabilities than non-associated chains that were equally common. A later analysis reported that several top co-occurrence clusters appeared linked to parvovirus B19, influenza, CMV and Epstein-Barr virus. A further reported finding was that TCR beta sequences accurately predicted the HLA-A and HLA-B alleles for most subjects in the first cohort. In an earlier analysis of about 600 of the donors, most TCR beta V segments appeared in productive rearrangements about 87% or about 30% of the time, broadly matching IMGT annotations. A later genetic analysis associated a missense DCLRE1C variant with V-gene and J-gene trimming of TCR beta chains, and an independent cohort replicated the association. Most TCR sequences were seen in very few donors, while some public TCRs were found in many individuals. Correlated functional status among segregating V segments might reflect linkage disequilibrium, but an unknown experimental factor could not be ruled out. A later analysis found that most CMV-associated TCR beta chains appeared HLA-restricted, with HLA associations seemingly driven largely by CMV exposure. At a false discovery rate of 0.05, a later analysis linked under 20,000 TCR beta sequences to specific HLA alleles. Because counts were too low, 15 to 20 rarely observed V segments, including chromosome 9 orphons, were excluded from the earlier analysis of around 590 of the donors. A later genetic analysis reported fewer N-insertions in productive TCRs among donors in an Asian-associated ancestry cluster than the roughly 720-donor mean. It was suggested by the authors that the approach could potentially be generalized to other disease states and immunological phenotypes. According to a later analysis, TCR association rates differed among HLA loci, with DRB1 alleles showing the most associated TCRs and HLA-C alleles showing the fewest. The only immune exposure information available for the cohort was CMV serostatus. Sequencing depth was assumed to be roughly uniform across donors in the presence/absence analyses, though that assumption may not hold. Some IMGT-functional V segments, including TRBV6-2 and TRBV6-3, could not be distinguished by the 87-base-pair reads and were therefore excluded. Cytomegalovirus status was reported to be diagnosed by the classifier with high specificity and sensitivity in both the original and validation cohorts. A cluster of highly shared sequence variants was judged likely to be a technical artifact of the sequencing pipeline.

The library relied on the immunoSEQ multiplex PCR assay. For the multiplex PCR, a mixture combining 60 forward primers for TCR Vbeta segments and 13 reverse primers for TCR Jbeta segments was used. Amplification of the CDR3 region of rearranged TCR beta genes was performed with a multiplex PCR assay on genomic DNA. On the Illumina HiSeq System, the amplified TCR beta libraries were sequenced as 87-base-pair reads. On the study's bioinformatics: A later analysis tallied tens of millions of unique TCR beta chains across the 610 or so repertoires, and around 12 million of those chains were shared by two or more donors. Raw reads were error-corrected and collapsed into unique sequences by a nearest-neighbor algorithm in which closely related sequences were merged to remove PCR and sequencing errors. To assign V, D and J gene segments, CDR3 sequences were aligned to IMGT reference sequences. For a sequence to be retained, a match of at least six nucleotides was required to both a V gene segment and a J gene segment. A rearrangement was called productive if the CDR3 had no stop codons and remained in frame with V and J, and every other rearrangement was called non-productive. CDR3 was defined according to IMGT convention as the region running from the second conserved V-encoded cysteine to the conserved J-encoded phenylalanine. The earlier analysis of approximately 500 of the donors excluded sequences that lacked an unambiguous match to a single V gene segment. An earlier analysis of fewer than 750 of the donors called V segments functional above 56.7% productive rearrangements and segregating when the between-donor standard deviation exceeded 5%. A statistical classification framework was built for diagnosing cytomegalovirus status from the catalog of TCR beta chain sequences. In a later analysis, V and J genes were assigned by comparing TCR nucleotide sequences against IMGT/GENE-DB human TR gene sequences. Using the TCRdist pipeline, a later analysis assigned CDR3 sequences along with most-parsimonious VDJ recombination scenarios. A later analysis defined each TCR beta chain by its CDR3 amino acid sequence plus V-gene family, and excluded reads lacking a unique V-gene family. In a later analysis, a few hundred highly shared, low-generation-probability nucleotide sequences were removed to address suspected cross-contamination and a sequencing artifact. A later analysis calculated a clonal expansion index for each public chain from normalized within-repertoire ranks of inferred template counts. In a later analysis, generation probabilities were computed using a VDJ recombination model fitted to out-of-frame rearrangements, and the results were checked against IGoR. In a later analysis, hypergeometric tests were used to score TCR-TCR, TCR-HLA and TCR-CMV co-occurrence, with a repertoire-size bias correction applied to TCR pairs. In a later analysis, false discovery rates were estimated by permuting HLA or CMV assignments 20 times. A later analysis grouped co-occurring TCRs with DBSCAN, adding TCRdist sequence similarity when clustering within HLA-allele-positive subsets. For co-occurrence clustering, repertoires with fewer than 30,000 or more than 120,000 public chains were excluded, along with 5 or 6 repertoires with anomalous nucleotide sharing. TCRdb took this table from immuneACCESS and kept in-frame rearrangements with V and J called. Such tables lack part of the clones; where checked against another copy, unresolved V genes explain under half of the gap, and the rest is unexplained. The V and J calls and clone size are taken from that table; D and trimming were inferred from the DNA. This sample has over 150,000 clones in its table, and roughly 77% of those were observed once. Jointly, the top ten make up roughly 8% of the sample.

As regards this clone: What antigen it recognizes has not been identified. No qualities accompany the bases; no much larger clone lies one base away.

In total, just over 650 healthy bone marrow donors made up the cohort. All cohort members were sampled while nominally healthy, although unrecorded immune exposures were likely present. The donor tested CMV seropositive, placing the donor among the 289 seropositive members of the cohort. A peripheral blood sample was collected from each donor, and TCR beta sequencing was performed on peripheral blood mononuclear cells. The Qiagen DNeasy Blood Extraction Kit was used to extract genomic DNA from the blood cell samples. Via the germline V gene, CDR1 is ENHRY and CDR2 SYGVKD. The germline ends are 10 bases apart after V is trimmed by 0 bases and J by 2 bases. The CDR3 runs 15 residues from the cysteine to the phenylalanine. The kept DNA is CDR3 alone, 45 bases in frame from the first base.

The sequenced sample was PBMCs. The chain joins TRBV10-3 to TRBJ1-2; the D gene cannot be named for sure. The TCR originated in a man under 40 in good health and CMV-seropositive. The sequence in DNA is TGTGCCATCAGTGAGTCGCCGGGTGGAAACTATGGCTACACCTTC. Translated, this is CAISESPGGNYGYTF.